Below are 30 T cell receptor beta chains sequenced from a single sample in a study of blood T cell repertoires in COVID-19. Generated by immunoSEQ multiplex PCR, the TCRdb table keeps only in-frame clones and is missing some. This table has about 180,000 clones, approximately 84% appearing once. Source material: PBMCs or T cells enriched from blood (not recorded which). The receptors derive from a woman aged 45-65 years who had recovered from COVID-19.

The chain is built from TRBV7-3 and TRBJ2-1; 12 nucleotides agree with TRBD2. J was trimmed by 2 bases and V by 2 bases; bases with no gene match: 19. Germline loops: CDR1 SGHTA, CDR2 FQGTGA. The CDR3 is made up of 22 amino acids. The CDR3 is CASSLPRKTSGRSSGAYNEQFF. DNA for the CDR3: TGTGCCAGCAGCTTACCGAGGAAGACTAGCGGGAGAAGTAGTGGGGCCTACAATGAGCAGTTCTTC.

J is TRBJ1-1 and V is TRBV6-7; 7 positions agree with TRBD1. TRBV6-7 is an ORF, with its function uncertain. The CDR3 has 18 residues. V trimming: 2 bases; J trimming: 4 bases; junction bases outside the gene matches: 16. The CDR3 reads CASSYPGGIKAVGTEAFF. In DNA, the CDR3 is TGTGCCAGCAGTTACCCAGGGGGGATAAAGGCGGTGGGCACTGAAGCTTTCTTT.

This chain uses TRBV5-5 with TRBJ1-1, with 10 bases fitting TRBD1. This CDR3 is 15 amino acids long. Germline values: CDR1 SGHKS, CDR2 YYEKEE (reference sequence). J lost 5 bases, V lost 0 bases, and 4 bases had no gene match. CDR3 sequence reads: CASSLDGTGDTEAFF. The CDR3 DNA is TGTGCCAGCAGCTTGGACGGGACAGGGGATACTGAAGCTTTCTTT.

CDR3 in DNA: TGTGCCAGCAGTACATCCCAAGGGACTAGCGGGGTTTACAATGAGCAGTTCTTC. It yields the protein CASSTSQGTSGVYNEQFF. This sequence joins TRBV28 and TRBJ2-1; 13 bases fit TRBD2. The CDR3 runs 18 residues. Germline V gene lookup returns CDR1 MDHEN and CDR2 SYDVKM. Trimming at V came to 5 bases and at J to 4 bases, leaving 11 bases not matched to a gene.

V is TRBV7-9 and J is TRBJ2-3; 7 nucleotides match TRBD1. Germline values: CDR1 SEHNR, CDR2 FQNEAQ (reference sequence). The V segment lost 4 bases and the J segment 1 base; nucleotides outside the gene matches: 2. This CDR3 contains 14 residues. This CDR3 is CASSYDRGTDTQYF. Written as DNA, the CDR3 is TGTGCCAGCAGCTACGACAGGGGCACAGATACGCAGTATTTT.

V and J are TRBV11-2 and TRBJ2-7; D ambiguous. Germline V gives CDR1 SGHAT, CDR2 FQNNGV. Trimming took 5 bases from V and 4 from J, leaving 18 bases between them. This CDR3 comprises 15 residues. CDR3 nucleotide sequence: TGTGCCAGCAGCCCCCTGGGCGAGCCCCCATACGAGCAGTACTTC. Amino acid sequence: CASSPLGEPPYEQYF. The variable domain in full, with the rest retrieved from reference TRBV11-2 and TRBJ2-7, is EAGVAQSPRYKIIEKRQSVAFWCNPISGHATLYWYQQILGQGPKLLIQFQNNGVVDDSQLPKDRFSAERLKGVDSTLKIQPAKLEDSAVYLCASSPLGEPPYEQYFGPGTRLTVT.

V usage is TRBV11-2 and J usage is TRBJ2-1; D might be TRBD2 (6 bases). V lost 5 bases and J lost 6, with 17 bases in between. Germline V gene lookup returns CDR1 SGHAT and CDR2 FQNNGV. The CDR3 runs 15 residues. The DNA of the CDR3 is TGTGCCAGCAGCATAACCGGGACTGCCGGCAATGAGCAGTTCTTC. Its protein is CASSITGTAGNEQFF.

The chain recombines TRBV11-3 with TRBJ2-1, with 9 bases lining up with TRBD2. The CDR3 runs 16 residues. Germline CDR1 reads SGHNT; CDR2 reads YENEEA. Germline trimming cut 3 bases from V and 8 bases from J; bases unmatched to any gene: 11. The CDR3 bases are TGTGCCAGCAGCTTCCGACCTGGGACTAGCATTTATGAGCAGTTCTTC. Amino acid sequence: CASSFRPGTSIYEQFF.

This chain's CDR3 is CASSTKRYSNQPQHF. The CDR3 DNA is TGCGCCAGCAGCACGAAGAGGTATAGCAATCAGCCCCAGCATTTT. The rearrangement joins TRBV10-1 to TRBJ1-5; D is uncertain. V gave up 6 bases and J gave up 0 bases, with 12 bases separating them. In germline, CDR1 is WNHNN, CDR2 SYGVQD (reference sequence). The CDR3 sequence is 15 residues long.

The rearrangement links TRBV27 to TRBJ2-1; unclear D gene. The CDR3 length is 14 residues. V lost 4 bases and J 8 bases, leaving 15 bases between the germline ends. In germline, CDR1 is MNHEY, CDR2 SMNVEV (reference sequence). Here the CDR3 DNA reads TGTGCCAGCAGTTCGTTGCTAGTAGAGTATGAGCAGTTCTTC. It encodes CASSSLLVEYEQFF.

This chain connects TRBV30 to TRBJ1-4, with TRBD1 matching over 8 bases. The germline V gene encodes CDR1 GTSNPN and CDR2 SVGIG (reference sequence). The V segment lost 5 bases and the J segment 6 bases; nucleotides outside the gene matches: 8. CDR3 length equals 14 residues. CDR3 nucleotide sequence: TGTGCCTGGGGGGGAGGCAGGGGGCATGAAAAACTGTTTTTT. Its translation: CAWGGGRGHEKLFF.

V and J are TRBV27 and TRBJ1-1; 8 nucleotides agree with TRBD1. Trimming at V came to 5 bases and at J to 1 base, leaving 6 bases not matched to a gene. Looked up from germline, CDR1 is MNHEY and CDR2 is SMNVEV (reference sequence). The CDR3 length is 15 residues. DNA of the CDR3: TGTGCCAGCAGTGCCGACAGGGGTAGGAACACTGAAGCTTTCTTT. It translates to CASSADRGRNTEAFF.

This chain links TRBV29-1 with TRBJ1-6; D call uncertain. The CDR3 loop spans 10 amino acids. Trimming cost V 6 bases and J 13 bases, with 10 bases left between them. CDR1 and CDR2 (germline): SQVTM, ANQGSEA. The CDR3 DNA reads as TGCAGCGTGGAGTTGTGGCCCCTCCACTTT. Translated, it gives CSVELWPLHF.

This clone was recorded once. This chain joins TRBV7-2 and TRBJ1-4; 8 nucleotides agree with TRBD1. There are 14 residues in the CDR3. V was pared by 4 bases and J by 8 bases, with 6 bases of the junction left unmatched. CDR1 is SGHTA, CDR2 FQGNSA, per germline. The CDR3 loop reads CASSSQGVREKLFF. The CDR3 region has the DNA TGTGCCAGCAGCTCACAGGGGGTGAGGGAAAAACTGTTTTTT.

The chain has TRBV19 and TRBJ2-5; the D gene is possibly TRBD1 (5 bases). Germline CDR1 and CDR2: LNHDA and SQIVND (reference sequence). The V gene lost 4 bases and the J gene lost 1 base, with 13 bases spanning the gap. CDR3 length equals 15 residues. The CDR3: CASSKGYGPQETQYF. CDR3 DNA: TGTGCCAGTAGTAAGGGGTACGGACCCCAAGAGACCCAGTACTTC.

The chain couples TRBV6-2 or TRBV6-3 to TRBJ2-4; 8 nucleotides align to TRBD1. The V gene end was trimmed by 5 bases and the J gene end by 3 bases; junction bases not matched to a gene: 6. CDR3 length: 15 residues. CDR1 and CDR2 from the germline V gene are MNHEY and SVGEGT. CDR3 sequence: CASSPGQGVKNIQYF. CDR3 nucleotides: TGTGCCAGCAGTCCAGGACAGGGAGTCAAAAACATTCAGTACTTC.

The chain carries TRBV30 and TRBJ1-1; D possibly corresponds to TRBD1 (5 bases). The CDR3 has 16 residues. V gave up 3 bases and J gave up 0 bases, with 17 bases separating them. CDR1 is GTSNPN and CDR2 is SVGIG in the germline V gene (reference sequence). CDR3 loop: CAWRKGKTTMNTEAFF. CDR3 DNA: TGTGCCTGGAGAAAGGGGAAAACCACCATGAACACTGAAGCTTTCTTT.

This clone is a singleton in its sample. The chain links TRBV11-3 to TRBJ2-1, with 7 bases fitting TRBD1. Germline CDR1 reads SGHNT; CDR2 reads YENEEA. The J segment lost 4 bases and the V segment lost 1 base, leaving 4 bases of the junction unmatched. CDR3 size: 15 residues. The CDR3 coding sequence is TGTGCCAGCAGCTTAGGGGGACAGACGTACAATGAGCAGTTCTTC. Translation: CASSLGGQTYNEQFF.

This clone showed up just once. The V gene is TRBV7-2, the J gene TRBJ2-2; weak D call: TRBD1 (6 bases). Deletions cut 2 bases from V and 6 bases from J, with 16 bases between. Germline CDR1 is SGHTA and CDR2 is FQGNSA. This CDR3 has 16 residues. This chain's CDR3 is CASSLRYRDKSGELFF. CDR3 in DNA: TGTGCCAGCAGCTTACGATACAGGGACAAATCCGGGGAGCTGTTTTTT.

The chain employs TRBV7-2 and TRBJ2-3; the match to TRBD2 covers 7 bases. Looked up from germline, CDR1 is SGHTA and CDR2 is FQGNSA. Trimming at V came to 5 bases and at J to 6 bases, leaving 5 bases not matched to a gene. CDR3 size: 13 residues. CDR3 bases: TGTGCCAGCAGCACTGGGGGGGGTGATACGCAGTATTTT. This sequence encodes CASSTGGGDTQYF.

The chain employs TRBV7-2 and TRBJ2-7, with 9 bases fitting TRBD1. The CDR3 consists of 16 residues. The trim removed 5 bases at V and 1 base at J, leaving 9 bases unmatched. Germline CDR1 reads SGHTA; CDR2 reads FQGNSA. The CDR3, as DNA: TGTGCCAGCAGCCAACCCCGGGACAGGGTGTCCTACGAGCAGTACTTC. It is translated as CASSQPRDRVSYEQYF.

The chain is built from TRBV2 and TRBJ1-5, with a possible D match to TRBD1 (6 bases). The CDR3 extends over 15 amino acids. CDR1 and CDR2 from the germline V gene are SNHLY and FYNNEI. The ends were cut back, 2 bases at V and 3 bases at J, with 11 bases in the middle. This CDR3 reads CASSERGHPNQPQHF. Written as DNA, the CDR3 is TGTGCCAGCAGTGAACGGGGACACCCCAATCAGCCCCAGCATTTT.

This chain uses TRBV5-1 with TRBJ1-4, with a tentative D call TRBD1 (6 bases). The germline V and J ends were trimmed by 3 bases and 2 bases, with 8 bases remaining between them. This CDR3 spans 14 amino acids. Germline loops: CDR1 SGHRS, CDR2 YFSETQ. DNA of the CDR3: TGCGCCAGCAGCTCTCAGGGGACTAATGAAAAACTGTTTTTT. It specifies CASSSQGTNEKLFF.

Concerning this clone itself: Germline is not matched at one junction end, which may reflect a read error. The chain is built from TRBV3-1 (or the pseudogene TRBV3-2) and TRBJ2-1; the match to TRBD2 covers 14 bases. Looked up from germline, CDR1 is LGHDT and CDR2 is YNNKEL (reference sequence). This CDR3 region has 20 residues. CDR3 sequence reads: CGSSRRGRLAGGVSYNEQFF. The CDR3 region has the DNA TGTGGCAGCAGCCGAAGGGGGCGACTAGCGGGAGGGGTTTCCTACAATGAGCAGTTCTTC.

This clone was found once. The V call is TRBV11-2, the J call TRBJ1-4; D is uncertain. CDR1 SGHAT and CDR2 FQNNGV come from the germline V gene. V dropped 5 bases and J dropped 10 bases, with 14 bases sitting between them. The CDR3 extends over 13 amino acids. The CDR3 DNA is TGTGCCAGCAGCCCTGACCTCGAGCGAAAACTGTTTTTT. This encodes CASSPDLERKLFF. The whole variable domain, remainder taken from reference TRBV11-2 and TRBJ1-4, is EAGVAQSPRYKIIEKRQSVAFWCNPISGHATLYWYQQILGQGPKLLIQFQNNGVVDDSQLPKDRFSAERLKGVDSTLKIQPAKLEDSAVYLCASSPDLERKLFFGSGTQLSVL.

This clone was found once. The V gene is TRBV18, the J gene TRBJ1-1, with a weak D call TRBD1 (6 bases). Germline V gene sequence: CDR1 KGHSH, CDR2 LQKENI. The V end was cut by 2 bases, the J end by 5 bases, with 15 bases between. This CDR3 is built from 15 residues. CDR3 protein: CASSPMTGWETEAFF. CDR3 DNA sequence: TGTGCCAGCTCACCAATGACAGGTTGGGAGACTGAAGCTTTCTTT.

The V call is TRBV10-3, the J call TRBJ2-1; 9 bases map to TRBD2. The CDR3 spans 19 residues. In germline, CDR1 is ENHRY, CDR2 SYGVKD. Germline trimming cut 3 bases from V and 2 bases from J; bases unmatched to any gene: 14. CDR3 amino acids: CAISDNREASGTAYNEQFF. The DNA for the CDR3 is TGTGCCATCAGTGATAACAGGGAGGCTAGCGGGACAGCCTACAATGAGCAGTTCTTC.

This clone was picked up one time. In DNA form, the CDR3 reads TGTGCCAGCAGTTTGGCGGGGAACACTGAAGCTTTCTTT. This codes for CASSLAGNTEAFF. The rearrangement joins TRBV12-3 or TRBV12-4 to TRBJ1-1; D uncertain. The germline V and J ends were trimmed by 3 bases and 1 base, with 6 bases remaining between them. The CDR3 is 13 residues long.

This clone occurred a few times. The genes are TRBV12-3 or TRBV12-4 and TRBJ2-2; D call uncertain. Trimming removed 6 bases at V and 5 bases at J, with 7 bases between. CDR3 length equals 12 residues. CDR3 DNA: TGTGCCAGCAGCCTTTATACCGGGGAGCTGTTTTTT. It is translated as CASSLYTGELFF.

The J gene is TRBJ2-5, the V gene TRBV7-9, with 9 bases fitting TRBD1. The CDR3 is 14 amino acids. J was trimmed by 5 bases and V by 5 bases; bases with no gene match: 6. Germline V gene data show CDR1 as SEHNR and CDR2 as FQNEAQ (reference sequence). CDR3 loop: CASSVQGAGETQYF. The CDR3 region has the DNA TGTGCCAGCAGCGTACAGGGGGCAGGGGAGACCCAGTACTTC.